The present T cell receptor (beta chain) was sequenced within a study of memory CD4+ T cells and cytomegalovirus serostatus. Study in general: Of the healthy Belgian adults, 9 were CMV seropositive and 24 seronegative.

The sort gate was single viable CD3+CD4+CD8-CD45RO+ cells for memory CD4+ T cells. Donors' CMV status reflects serum IgG against pp150, pp28, p38, p52. TCRdb's table, derived via immunoSEQ multiplex PCR, lists solely in-frame clones and lacks some. This table holds just under 95,000 clones, roughly 80% found once. The CDR3 runs 15 residues. The germline gives CDR1 SGHTA, CDR2 FQGTGA. V shed 2 bases and J shed 0 bases, with 8 bases lying between them. This chain links TRBV7-3 with TRBJ1-5; D unclear. This TCR was recovered from an adult in good health and CMV-seropositive. Sample: memory CD4+ T cells from blood. CDR3 loop: CASSLGPYSNQPQHF. As DNA, the CDR3 is TGTGCCAGCAGCTTAGGTCCTTATAGCAATCAGCCCCAGCATTTT.